Below are 12 T cell receptor beta chains sequenced from a single sample in a study of metastatic and nonmetastatic thyroid tumors. Each patient came to thyroid surgery without any prior treatment (of any kind). TCRdb re-called the PCR reads via MiXCR. The sample lists over 10,000 clones, about 32% seen once, with roughly 11% in the top ten. The sequencing input was tumor tissue. Receptors were obtained from a female donor with papillary thyroid cancer or a benign thyroid nodule (not recorded which). Some clones in this sample may be carry-over from other donors' samples.

V and J are TRBV6-2 or TRBV6-3 and TRBJ2-7; D is undetermined. Deletions cut 4 bases from V and 10 bases from J, with 11 bases between. Germline CDR1 reads MNHEY; CDR2 reads SVGEGT. This CDR3 spans 11 amino acids. CDR3 DNA sequence: TGTGCCAGCAGTTCCCTCCTCGATCAGTACTTC. Translated, it gives CASSSLLDQYF.

The rearrangement joins TRBV20-1 to TRBJ2-7; TRBD1 agrees at 7 bases. The CDR3 runs 13 residues. V was clipped by 5 bases and J by 4 bases; unmatched bases: 8. CDR1 and CDR2 (germline): DFQATT, SNEGSKA (reference sequence). CDR3 DNA sequence: TGCAGTGCTGAGATGACAGGGAAATACGAGCAGTACTTC. Translation: CSAEMTGKYEQYF.

This clone is termed medium-sized. The CDR3: CASSKQAGKSYNEQFF. The CDR3 region has the DNA TGTGCCAGCAGCAAGCAAGCGGGAAAGTCCTACAATGAGCAGTTCTTC. The chain joins TRBV12-3 or TRBV12-4 to TRBJ2-1; 7 bases align to TRBD2. The CDR3 has 16 amino acids. V was clipped by 6 bases and J by 1 base; unmatched bases: 9.

By sample fraction, this clone is medium-sized. This sequence joins TRBV12-3 or TRBV12-4 and TRBJ1-2; 7 bases align to TRBD1. The CDR3 is 14 amino acids. J gave up 4 bases and V 5 bases, and 7 bases lay outside the gene matches. The CDR3 nucleotides are TGTGCCAGCAGTCACGGATCAGGGGGCTATGGCTACACCTTC. Amino acids: CASSHGSGGYGYTF.

The chain uses TRBV6-1 and TRBJ2-2, with 7 bases that match TRBD1. The CDR3 has 15 amino acids. J lost 7 bases, V lost 6 bases, and 11 bases had no gene match. Germline CDR1 and CDR2: MNHNS and SASEGT. DNA for the CDR3: TGTGCCAGCAGGAATGGGCAGGGGGAAGTCGGGGAGCTGTTTTTT. This translates into CASRNGQGEVGELFF.

Sample share makes this clone medium-sized (0.01 to 0.1%). The chain carries TRBV20-1 and TRBJ2-1; TRBD2 matches 9 bases. CDR1 is DFQATT and CDR2 is SNEGSKA in the germline V gene (reference sequence). The ends lost 0 bases at V and 5 bases at J; junction bases unmatched: 11. This CDR3 region has 17 residues. CDR3 sequence: CSARDRAGGPINNEQFF. As DNA, the CDR3 is TGCAGTGCTAGAGATCGGGCGGGAGGGCCTATAAACAATGAGCAGTTCTTC.

The chain employs TRBV28 and TRBJ2-7; perhaps D is TRBD1 or TRBD2 (5 bases each). Trimming took 8 bases from V and 1 from J, leaving 21 bases between them. There are 16 residues in the CDR3. Germline CDR1 and CDR2: MDHEN and SYDVKM. CDR3 DNA: TGTGCCAGCTCGATCCCCAACCAGTGGGGGTCCTACGAGCAGTACTTC. This sequence encodes CASSIPNQWGSYEQYF.

This clone showed up just once. Here the CDR3 reads CSADRLSWISYNSPLHF. The DNA of the CDR3 is TGCAGTGCCGACAGGTTGAGTTGGATCTCCTATAATTCACCCCTCCACTTT. The gene calls are TRBV20-1 and TRBJ1-6, with a weak D call TRBD1 (6 bases). V was shortened by 6 bases and J by 0 bases, with 18 bases between the two germline ends. Per germline, CDR1 DFQATT and CDR2 SNEGSKA (reference sequence). This CDR3 contains 17 residues.

The chain recombines TRBV6-5 with TRBJ2-3, with 13 bases lining up with TRBD2. With V trimmed by 5 bases and J by 12 bases, 17 bases remained unmatched. CDR1 and CDR2 from the germline V gene are MNHEY and SVGAGI. This CDR3 is built from 17 residues. CDR3 region: CASSRTSGGAQRGAQYF. CDR3 nucleotides: TGTGCCAGCAGTCGGACTAGCGGGGGCGCGCAAAGGGGAGCACAGTATTTT.

The J gene is TRBJ2-7, the V gene TRBV27; the D is unclear. CDR1 and CDR2 from the germline V gene are MNHEY and SMNVEV (reference sequence). The CDR3 spans 13 residues. The V end was cut by 3 bases, the J end by 2 bases, with 8 bases between. The CDR3 sequence is CASSFSPPYEQYF. Here the CDR3 DNA reads TGTGCCAGCAGTTTTTCCCCACCCTACGAGCAGTACTTC.

This clone qualifies as medium-sized. This rearrangement joins TRBV13 to TRBJ2-7; 8 bases are a match to TRBD2. The trim removed 7 bases at V and 2 bases at J, leaving 10 bases unmatched. The CDR3 contains 15 residues. Germline V lookup: CDR1 PRHDT, CDR2 FYEKMQ (reference sequence). The CDR3 nucleotides are TGTGCCAGCAAACTCGGGGGGGATCTCACCTACGAGCAGTACTTC. This gives the protein CASKLGGDLTYEQYF.

CDR3 loop: CSATLGVQGLHEQYF. The CDR3, as DNA: TGCAGTGCCACCCTCGGGGTTCAGGGTCTCCACGAGCAGTACTTC. The rearrangement uses TRBV20-1 and TRBJ2-7, with D possibly called TRBD1 or TRBD2 (5 bases each). CDR1 is DFQATT and CDR2 is SNEGSKA in the germline V gene (reference sequence). The ends were cut back, 6 bases at V and 5 bases at J, with 23 bases in the middle. The CDR3 consists of 15 residues.